The subject of this entry is one T cell receptor (beta chain). Its matching antigen is unknown. The sample holds other DNA sequences that translate to the same CDR3. Germline V gives CDR1 SGHNT, CDR2 YYREEE (reference sequence). Trimming took 4 bases from V and 7 from J, leaving 15 bases between them. The CDR3 is made up of 13 amino acids. The data were taken from a study of CD8+ T cells in alopecia areata. Overall study findings and caveats: The study found higher clonality in lesional than normal scalp, especially in alopecia totalis/universalis. Shared TCR sequences were less clear between patients than in mice, possibly partly from HLA diversity. Scalp specimens additionally yield sequences from normal skin's resident alphabeta T cells.

RNA, once extracted, was reverse transcribed into cDNA for use as the sequencing template. Method: immunoSEQ multiplex PCR; TCRdb's copy keeps in-frame clones and lacks some. Among 65,000 to 95,000 clones listed, roughly 47% were seen once. Both peripheral blood and punch biopsies of lesional scalp skin were obtained from patients who had alopecia areata. Sequenced sample: NKG2D-high CD8+ T cells sorted from blood. The V gene is TRBV5-4, the J gene TRBJ2-7, with D maybe TRBD2 (5 bases). This clonotype was obtained from a human donor with alopecia areata. CDR3: CASSLGPPGEQYF. The CDR3 DNA sequence: TGTGCCAGCAGCCTCGGACCTCCGGGGGAGCAGTACTTC.